Below are 7 T cell receptor beta chains sequenced from a single sample in a study of T cells in Graves' hyperthyroidism and ophthalmopathy. Authors of the study amplified TCR beta CDR3 regions from RNA transcripts. The HTBI primer set was used in a first-round RT-PCR of the TCR CDR3. TCRdb processed the multiplex PCR reads anew with MiXCR; each CDR3 protein has one entry. The sample contains 90,000 to 120,000 distinct CDR3 sequences, 15% to 20% of which appear only once. The sequenced material came from blood. The source is a woman aged 45-65 years with Graves' hyperthyroidism.

This clonotype has at least ten counts. The chain uses TRBV30 and TRBJ2-5; TRBD2 is a possible D gene (6 bases). The CDR3 totals 15 residues. The ends were cut back, 1 base at V and 2 bases at J, with 14 bases in the middle. Looked up from germline, CDR1 is GTSNPN and CDR2 is SVGIG (reference sequence). The CDR3 sequence: CAWSADGRGQETQYF. The CDR3 nucleotides are TGTGCCTGGAGTGCGGACGGGAGAGGTCAAGAGACCCAGTACTTC.

This clonotype was detected ten times or more. The gene calls are TRBV11-2 and TRBJ2-7; D call uncertain. From germline, CDR1 is SGHAT and CDR2 FQNNGV. The V gene lost 4 bases and the J gene lost 1 base, with 14 bases spanning the gap. This CDR3 has 15 residues. The CDR3 sequence: CASSSRRTKSYEQYF. Written as DNA, the CDR3 is TGTGCCAGCAGCTCTCGACGTACTAAATCCTACGAGCAGTACTTC.

This clonotype has ten or more counts. CDR3 loop: CATSKGGSGSSYNEQFF. The CDR3 nucleotides read TGTGCCACCAGCAAAGGGGGTAGCGGGAGCTCCTACAATGAGCAGTTCTTC. The J gene is TRBJ2-1, the V gene TRBV15, with 9 bases fitting TRBD2. The CDR3 length is 17 residues. The V gene end was trimmed by 4 bases and the J gene end by 0 bases; junction bases not matched to a gene: 7. Germline loops: CDR1 LNHNV, CDR2 YYDKDF (reference sequence). The entire variable domain, with the rest obtained from reference TRBV15 and TRBJ2-1, is as follows: DAMVIQNPRYQVTQFGKPVTLSCSQTLNHNVMYWYQQKSSQAPKLLFHYYDKDFNNEADTPDNFQSRRPNTSFCFLDIRSPGLGDTAMYLCATSKGGSGSSYNEQFFGPGTRLTVL.

This clonotype was picked up many times. V gene TRBV20-1 combines with J gene TRBJ1-2; weak D call: TRBD1 (6 bases). From germline, CDR1 is DFQATT and CDR2 SNEGSKA (reference sequence). CDR3 length: 13 amino acids. The DNA of the CDR3 is TGCAGCGGGGGGCAGGGAGCTAACTATGGCTACACCTTC. Residues: CSGGQGANYGYTF.

This clonotype was recorded many times. This chain joins TRBV28 and TRBJ2-1; 11 bases fit TRBD1. The CDR3 spans 15 residues. With V trimmed by 5 bases and J by 7 bases, 7 bases remained unmatched. CDR1 and CDR2 from the germline V gene are MDHEN and SYDVKM. Here the CDR3 reads CASSHRTGGRNEQFF. The CDR3 bases are TGTGCCAGCAGTCACCGGACAGGGGGCCGGAATGAGCAGTTCTTC.

This clonotype was found many times. The CDR3 DNA reads as TGCAGCGTTACGGGGGGAAGCTCCTACAATGAGCAGTTCTTC. This translates into CSVTGGSSYNEQFF. This rearrangement joins TRBV29-1 to TRBJ2-1; 7 positions match TRBD2. Germline trimming cut 5 bases from V and 0 bases from J; bases unmatched to any gene: 4. The CDR3 contains 14 residues. From germline, CDR1 is SQVTM and CDR2 ANQGSEA.

This clonotype was detected ten times or more. The chain links TRBV20-1 to TRBJ2-2, with 11 bases fitting TRBD2. V was clipped by 5 bases and J by 4 bases; unmatched bases: 12. The germline CDR1 and CDR2 sequences are DFQATT and SNEGSKA (reference sequence). The CDR3 covers 17 residues. CDR3 protein: CSALLLAGESRTGELFF. The CDR3 DNA follows: TGCAGTGCTTTACTACTAGCGGGAGAAAGTCGCACCGGGGAGCTGTTTTTT.